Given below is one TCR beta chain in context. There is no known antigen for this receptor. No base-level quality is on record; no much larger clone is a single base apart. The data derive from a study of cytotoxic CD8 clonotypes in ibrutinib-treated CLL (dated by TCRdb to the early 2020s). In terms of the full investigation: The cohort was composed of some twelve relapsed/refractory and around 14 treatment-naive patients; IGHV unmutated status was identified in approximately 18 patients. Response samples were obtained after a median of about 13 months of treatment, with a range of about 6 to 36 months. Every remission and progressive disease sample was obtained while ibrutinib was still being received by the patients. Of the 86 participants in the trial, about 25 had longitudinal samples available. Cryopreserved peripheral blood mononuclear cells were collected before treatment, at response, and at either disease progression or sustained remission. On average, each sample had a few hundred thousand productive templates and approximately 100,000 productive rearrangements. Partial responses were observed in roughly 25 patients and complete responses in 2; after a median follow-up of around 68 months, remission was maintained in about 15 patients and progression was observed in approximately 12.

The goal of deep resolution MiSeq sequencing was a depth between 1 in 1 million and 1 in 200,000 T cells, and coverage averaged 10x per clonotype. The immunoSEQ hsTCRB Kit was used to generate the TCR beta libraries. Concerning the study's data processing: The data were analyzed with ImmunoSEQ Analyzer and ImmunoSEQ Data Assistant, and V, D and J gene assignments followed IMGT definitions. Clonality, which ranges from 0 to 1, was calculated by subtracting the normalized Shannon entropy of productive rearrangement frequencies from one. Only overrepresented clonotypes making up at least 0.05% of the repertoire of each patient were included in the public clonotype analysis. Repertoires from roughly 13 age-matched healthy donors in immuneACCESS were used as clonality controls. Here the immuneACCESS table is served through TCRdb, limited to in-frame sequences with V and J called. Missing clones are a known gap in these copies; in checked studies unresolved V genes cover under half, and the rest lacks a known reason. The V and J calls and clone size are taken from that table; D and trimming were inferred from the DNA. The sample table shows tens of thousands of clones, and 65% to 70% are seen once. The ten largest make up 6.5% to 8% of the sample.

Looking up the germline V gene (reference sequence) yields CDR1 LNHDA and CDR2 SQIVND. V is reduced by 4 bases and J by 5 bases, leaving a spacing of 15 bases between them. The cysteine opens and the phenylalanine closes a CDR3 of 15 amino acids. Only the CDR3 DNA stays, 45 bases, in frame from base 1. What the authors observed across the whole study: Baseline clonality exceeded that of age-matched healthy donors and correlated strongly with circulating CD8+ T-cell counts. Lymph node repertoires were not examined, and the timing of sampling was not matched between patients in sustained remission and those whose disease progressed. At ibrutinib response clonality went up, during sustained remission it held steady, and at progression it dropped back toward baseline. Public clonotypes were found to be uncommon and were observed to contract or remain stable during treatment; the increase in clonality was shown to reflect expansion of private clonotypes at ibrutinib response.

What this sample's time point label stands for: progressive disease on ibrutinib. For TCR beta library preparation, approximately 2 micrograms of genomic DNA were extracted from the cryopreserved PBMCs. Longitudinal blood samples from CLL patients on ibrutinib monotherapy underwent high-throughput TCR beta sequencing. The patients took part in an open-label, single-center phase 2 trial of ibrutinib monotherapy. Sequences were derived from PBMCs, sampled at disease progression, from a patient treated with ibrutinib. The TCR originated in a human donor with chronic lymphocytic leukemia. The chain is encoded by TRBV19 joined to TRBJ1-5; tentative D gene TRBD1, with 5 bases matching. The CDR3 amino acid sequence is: CASSTSGARDQPQHF. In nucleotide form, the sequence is TGTGCCAGTAGTACATCCGGGGCGCGGGATCAGCCCCAGCATTTT.